Below, 3 T cell receptor beta chains from the same sample are listed, as sequenced in a study of blood T cell repertoires in COVID-19. Assay used: immunoSEQ multiplex PCR; TCRdb lists only in-frame clones, some missing. Counted here are 150,000 to 200,000 clones, roughly nine tenths occurring once; the ten biggest clones make up approximately 3%. Sequencing was done on a sample of peripheral blood. These receptors all come from a man aged 55 to 70 with acute or convalescent COVID-19.

The rearrangement joins TRBV3-1 (or the pseudogene TRBV3-2) to TRBJ1-6; maybe TRBD1 (5 bases). The V and J ends lost 1 base and 10 bases respectively, with 14 bases between them. The CDR3 is 15 amino acids. From germline, CDR1 is LGHDT and CDR2 YNNKEL (reference sequence). The CDR3 nucleotides are TGTGCCAGCAGCCAAGCGGGCAGGGCTGGGTCACCCCTCCACTTT. Its translation: CASSQAGRAGSPLHF.

V gene TRBV6-2 or TRBV6-3 combines with J gene TRBJ2-7, with D possibly being TRBD1 (5 bases). Germline V lookup: CDR1 MNHEY, CDR2 SVGEGT. Trimming stripped 0 bases from V and 2 bases from J, with 8 bases between. This CDR3 has 14 amino acids. The CDR3 DNA reads TGTGCCAGCAGTTACTCTAGGGGTACCTACGAGCAGTACTTC. As protein: CASSYSRGTYEQYF.

The gene calls are TRBV2 and TRBJ2-7, with 8 bases identical to TRBD1. V lost 6 bases, J lost 6 bases, and 22 bases stayed unmatched. This CDR3 comprises 18 residues. Germline loops: CDR1 SNHLY, CDR2 FYNNEI. The CDR3 sequence: CASRRTGGLSLAPGEQYF. Written as DNA, the CDR3 is TGTGCCAGCAGGAGAACAGGGGGGCTTAGCCTAGCTCCTGGCGAGCAGTACTTC.